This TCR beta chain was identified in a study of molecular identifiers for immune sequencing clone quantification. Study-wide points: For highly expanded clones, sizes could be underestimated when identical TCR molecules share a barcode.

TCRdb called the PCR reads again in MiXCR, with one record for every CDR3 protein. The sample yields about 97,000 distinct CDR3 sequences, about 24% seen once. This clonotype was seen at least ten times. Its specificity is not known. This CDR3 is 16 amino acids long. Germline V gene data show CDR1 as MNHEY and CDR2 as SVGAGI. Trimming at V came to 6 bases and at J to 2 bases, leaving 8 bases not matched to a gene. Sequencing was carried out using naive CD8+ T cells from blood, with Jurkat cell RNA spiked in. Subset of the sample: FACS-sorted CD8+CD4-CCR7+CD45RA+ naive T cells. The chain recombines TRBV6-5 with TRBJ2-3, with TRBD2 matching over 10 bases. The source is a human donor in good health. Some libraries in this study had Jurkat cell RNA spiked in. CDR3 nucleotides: TGTGCCAGCAGGGTAGCGGGAGGCCCTTCCACAGATACGCAGTATTTT. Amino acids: CASRVAGGPSTDTQYF.